The rows below give T cell receptor beta chains drawn from one sample of a study of identical twins. TCRdb re-called the 5' RACE reads with MiXCR, one entry per CDR3 protein. The sample consists of around 1.7 million distinct CDR3 sequences, about 32% of them appearing once. Material for sequencing was cord blood. All receptors come from a newborn girl in good health. The CDR3 runs from the conserved cysteine through the conserved F or W. Fields, in order: CDR3 DNA, CDR3 protein, D gene, clone size, V gene, J gene. A D gene is named only where the DNA matches it firmly. Clone size is given for some rows only: seen once, a few or many times, or a class if the clone is expanded.

DNA: TGTGCCAGCAGCTTAGTGGCGGGGGGGCCAGCAGAGCAGTACTTC
CDR3: CASSLVAGGPAEQYF
D: TRBD2
size: few
V: TRBV7-2
J: TRBJ2-7

DNA: TGCAGTGCTACAGGACCTCTCCATGAGCAGTACTTC
CDR3: CSATGPLHEQYF
D: NA
size: NA
V: TRBV20-1
J: TRBJ2-7

DNA: TGTGCCAGCAGTGAATCTGGTTTTCGGGCTGGAGACACCATATATTTT
CDR3: CASSESGFRAGDTIYF
D: NA
size: NA
V: TRBV6-1
J: TRBJ1-3

DNA: TGCAGTGCTAGAGGCGGACTAGCGGGAGATGAAGGTGAGCAGTTCTTC
CDR3: CSARGGLAGDEGEQFF
D: TRBD2
size: few
V: TRBV20-1
J: TRBJ2-1

DNA: TGCAGTGCTAGAATTGTCGGGAGAGCCACAGATACGCAGTATTTT
CDR3: CSARIVGRATDTQYF
D: NA
size: NA
V: TRBV20-1
J: TRBJ2-3

DNA: TGTGCCAGCAGCTTAAGTAGGACAAGTGGGCAGCCCCAGCATTTT
CDR3: CASSLSRTSGQPQHF
D: NA
size: few
V: TRBV11-2
J: TRBJ1-5

DNA: TGCAGTGCTAGAGATCCGGAGACAGGGTTAGCCAAAAACATTCAGTACTTC
CDR3: CSARDPETGLAKNIQYF
D: TRBD1
size: few
V: TRBV20-1
J: TRBJ2-4

DNA: TGCAGCGTTGCGCGGGATCGGGCCAAAAACATTCGGTACTTC
CDR3: CSVARDRAKNIRYF
D: NA
size: NA
V: TRBV29-1
J: TRBJ2-4

DNA: TGTGCCAGCAGTGAGGGGGGCAGGGCCTTGAAACTGTTTTTT
CDR3: CASSEGGRALKLFF
D: NA
size: NA
V: TRBV25-1
J: TRBJ1-4

DNA: TGTGCCAGCAGCCCAAAGCGGAAACTAGCGCGGGCATGGGGTGAGCAGTTCTTC
CDR3: CASSPKRKLARAWGEQFF
D: TRBD2
size: NA
V: TRBV7-2
J: TRBJ2-1

DNA: TGTGCCATCAGCGCAGGGCAGAACACTGAAGCTTTCTTT
CDR3: CAISAGQNTEAFF
D: NA
size: NA
V: TRBV10-3
J: TRBJ1-1

DNA: TGCAGCGTCCGGGCAGGGTCGAGACCCACAGATACGCAGTATTTT
CDR3: CSVRAGSRPTDTQYF
D: NA
size: NA
V: TRBV29-1
J: TRBJ2-3

DNA: TGCGCCAGCAGCGTGTACTATGGCTACACCTTC
CDR3: CASSVYYGYTF
D: NA
size: NA
V: TRBV5-1
J: TRBJ1-2

DNA: TGCGCCAGCAGCTTCCGACCAGGGGGCTCGTCAGAGACCCAGTACTTC
CDR3: CASSFRPGGSSETQYF
D: TRBD1
size: few
V: TRBV5-1
J: TRBJ2-5

DNA: TGTGCCAGCAGCCAAGATAGATACACAACTAATGAAAAACTGTTTTTT
CDR3: CASSQDRYTTNEKLFF
D: NA
size: NA
V: TRBV4-2
J: TRBJ1-4

DNA: TGCGCCAGCAGCTCCCGGACTAGGGGCACAGATACGCAGTATTTT
CDR3: CASSSRTRGTDTQYF
D: TRBD2
size: NA
V: TRBV5-1
J: TRBJ2-3

DNA: TGCAGTGCTAGAGATAAGGGACCCAGAAGCTCCTACAATGAGCGGTTCTTC
CDR3: CSARDKGPRSSYNERFF
D: NA
size: NA
V: TRBV20-1
J: TRBJ2-1

DNA: TGCAGCGCTGAGGGAAATAGGCGGGAGGGCCCTGTAGGTGAGCAGTTCTTC
CDR3: CSAEGNRREGPVGEQFF
D: TRBD2
size: NA
V: TRBV29-1
J: TRBJ2-1

DNA: TGTGCCAGCAGCTTACGGTTCCCAGAACTGGCTGAAGCTTTCTTT
CDR3: CASSLRFPELAEAFF
D: NA
size: few
V: TRBV7-9
J: TRBJ1-1

DNA: TGTGCCTCCGCGGGACAGGGTGGTGTTAACTATGGCTACACCTTC
CDR3: CASAGQGGVNYGYTF
D: TRBD1
size: NA
V: TRBV4-2
J: TRBJ1-2

DNA: TGCAGCGTGGGGGGACAGGGAGGCCAGCCCCAGCATTTT
CDR3: CSVGGQGGQPQHF
D: TRBD1
size: NA
V: TRBV29-1
J: TRBJ1-5

DNA: TGCAGCGGGAAGGACACCCGTGGGGAGACCCAGTACTTC
CDR3: CSGKDTRGETQYF
D: NA
size: once
V: TRBV20-1
J: TRBJ2-5

DNA: TGTGCCAGCAGCTTAGAACCTGTGGCCAACGTCCTGACTTTC
CDR3: CASSLEPVANVLTF
D: NA
size: NA
V: TRBV7-2
J: TRBJ2-6

DNA: TGTGCCAGCAGCTTACTGAGCGCTCTCTCCTACAATGAGCAGTTCTTC
CDR3: CASSLLSALSYNEQFF
D: NA
size: NA
V: TRBV11-2
J: TRBJ2-1

DNA: TGTGCCAGCAGCTTTGGGGCTCGCTCCTACAATGAGCAGTTCTTC
CDR3: CASSFGARSYNEQFF
D: NA
size: NA
V: TRBV5-6
J: TRBJ2-1

DNA: TGTGCCAGCAGCCAAGTAGGACTAGCGGGAGGGCCATTAACAGATACGCAGTATTTT
CDR3: CASSQVGLAGGPLTDTQYF
D: TRBD2
size: few
V: TRBV14
J: TRBJ2-3

DNA: TGTGCCAGCAGCCCTAACGGACAGAGTAGGGAGACCCAGTACTTC
CDR3: CASSPNGQSRETQYF
D: NA
size: NA
V: TRBV5-5
J: TRBJ2-5

DNA: TGCGCCAGCAGCTTGGAGCGGGACTACGGCTCTTATGAGCAGTACTTC
CDR3: CASSLERDYGSYEQYF
D: TRBD2
size: NA
V: TRBV5-1
J: TRBJ2-7

DNA: TGCGCCAGCAGAGAGACAGGTGTGAAAAACTATGGCTACACCTTC
CDR3: CASRETGVKNYGYTF
D: NA
size: NA
V: TRBV4-1
J: TRBJ1-2

DNA: TGTGCCAGCAGCCCGGACCGGGCCTGGGAGCCCCAGCATTTT
CDR3: CASSPDRAWEPQHF
D: NA
size: NA
V: TRBV3-1
J: TRBJ1-5

DNA: TGTGCCAGCAGTCGTAGTAACGAGGGTGGCTACACCTTC
CDR3: CASSRSNEGGYTF
D: NA
size: NA
V: TRBV28
J: TRBJ1-2

DNA: TGTGCCAGCAGTGACTTGGGGACAGGCGACAATGAGCAGTACTTC
CDR3: CASSDLGTGDNEQYF
D: TRBD1
size: once
V: TRBV6-1
J: TRBJ2-7

DNA: TGCAGTGCTAGATCAGGACAGGGCATCACTGAAGCTTTCTTT
CDR3: CSARSGQGITEAFF
D: TRBD1
size: NA
V: TRBV20-1
J: TRBJ1-1

DNA: TGTGCCAGCAGCTTATCCCACCCGCGGAGCTCCTACGAGCAGTTCTTC
CDR3: CASSLSHPRSSYEQFF
D: NA
size: NA
V: TRBV11-2
J: TRBJ2-1

DNA: TGCGCCAGCAGCTTGGATGGGGGGTCGTATCAGCCCCAGCATTTT
CDR3: CASSLDGGSYQPQHF
D: NA
size: few
V: TRBV5-1
J: TRBJ1-5

DNA: TGCGCCAGCAGCCCTAGCGGGAGAGATTACAATGAGCAGTTCTTC
CDR3: CASSPSGRDYNEQFF
D: TRBD2
size: few
V: TRBV4-1
J: TRBJ2-1